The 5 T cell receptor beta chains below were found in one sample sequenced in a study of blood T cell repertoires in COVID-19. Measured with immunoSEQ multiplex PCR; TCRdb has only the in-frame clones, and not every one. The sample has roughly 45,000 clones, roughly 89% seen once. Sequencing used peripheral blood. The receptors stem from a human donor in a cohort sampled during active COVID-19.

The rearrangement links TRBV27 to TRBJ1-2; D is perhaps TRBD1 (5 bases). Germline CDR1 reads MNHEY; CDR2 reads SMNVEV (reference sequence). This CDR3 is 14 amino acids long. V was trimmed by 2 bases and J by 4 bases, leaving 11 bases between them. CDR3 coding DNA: TGTGCCAGCAGTTTAGGAGGGGAAGTCTATGGCTACACCTTC. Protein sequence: CASSLGGEVYGYTF.

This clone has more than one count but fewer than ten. The CDR3 DNA follows: TGTGCCAGCAGCGTAGCGGCAGGGACTGCGGACGAGCAGTACTTC. Amino acids: CASSVAAGTADEQYF. The chain couples TRBV9 to TRBJ2-7; possibly TRBD2 for D (6 bases). Germline V gene sequence: CDR1 SGDLS, CDR2 YYNGEE. V lost 0 bases to trimming and J lost 5 bases, with 15 bases between them. This CDR3 contains 15 residues.

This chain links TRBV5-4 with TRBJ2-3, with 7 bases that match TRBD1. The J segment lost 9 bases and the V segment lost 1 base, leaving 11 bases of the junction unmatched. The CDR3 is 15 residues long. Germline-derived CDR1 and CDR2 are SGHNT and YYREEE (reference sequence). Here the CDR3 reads CASSLNVRGTATQYF. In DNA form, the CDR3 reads TGTGCCAGCAGCTTGAACGTTAGGGGGACAGCGACGCAGTATTTT.

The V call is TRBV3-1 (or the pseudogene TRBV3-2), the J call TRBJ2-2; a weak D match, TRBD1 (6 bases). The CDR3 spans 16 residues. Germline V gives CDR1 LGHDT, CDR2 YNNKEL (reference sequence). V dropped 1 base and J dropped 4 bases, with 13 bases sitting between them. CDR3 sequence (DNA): TGTGCCAGCAGCCAAGTAAACAGGGTGACCACCGGGGAGCTGTTTTTT. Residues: CASSQVNRVTTGELFF.

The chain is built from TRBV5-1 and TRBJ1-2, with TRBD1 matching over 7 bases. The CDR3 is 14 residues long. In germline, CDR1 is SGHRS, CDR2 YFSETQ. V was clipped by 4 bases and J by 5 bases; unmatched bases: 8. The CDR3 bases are TGCGCCAGCAGCCCAGGAACACAGGGGTATGGCTACACCTTC. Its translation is CASSPGTQGYGYTF.